This T cell receptor beta chain was captured in a study of Graves' ophthalmopathy and Graves' hyperthyroidism. Whole-study results and caveats: For separating ophthalmopathy from stable hyperthyroidism, a 13-signature model gave 85% to 90% sensitivity and approximately 80% specificity.

Per the germline V gene, CDR1 is SGHRS and CDR2 is YFSETQ. V gave up 0 bases and J gave up 2 bases, with 8 bases separating them. This CDR3 contains 14 residues. The table lists this clonotype with many counts. No antigen is known for it. RNA transcripts yielded amplified TCR beta CDR3 regions. The first round was an RT-PCR with HTBI primers, and the second round was a multiplex PCR. TCRdb re-called the multiplex PCR reads through MiXCR, storing one row per CDR3 protein. This sample has hundreds of thousands of distinct CDR3 sequences, with roughly 21% found just once. This TCR was recovered from a woman between 18 and 29 years old with stable Graves' hyperthyroidism. Sequenced sample: peripheral blood. The chain carries TRBV5-1 and TRBJ1-2, with D possibly being TRBD1 (6 bases). In DNA form, the CDR3 reads TGCGCCAGCAGCTTGGGGACAGCGAACTATGGCTACACCTTC. This translates into CASSLGTANYGYTF.